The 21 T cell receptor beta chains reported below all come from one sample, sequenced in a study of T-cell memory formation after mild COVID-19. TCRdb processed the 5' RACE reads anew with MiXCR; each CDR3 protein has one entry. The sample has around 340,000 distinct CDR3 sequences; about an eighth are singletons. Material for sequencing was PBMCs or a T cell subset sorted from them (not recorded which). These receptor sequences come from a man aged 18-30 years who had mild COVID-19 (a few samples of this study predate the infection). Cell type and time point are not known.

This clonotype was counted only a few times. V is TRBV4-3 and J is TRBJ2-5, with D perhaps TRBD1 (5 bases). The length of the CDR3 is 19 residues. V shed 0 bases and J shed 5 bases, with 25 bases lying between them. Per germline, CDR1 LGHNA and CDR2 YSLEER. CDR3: CASSQESPRQPKWRETQYF. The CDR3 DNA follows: TGCGCCAGCAGCCAAGAGTCTCCCCGACAGCCCAAATGGCGGGAGACCCAGTACTTC.

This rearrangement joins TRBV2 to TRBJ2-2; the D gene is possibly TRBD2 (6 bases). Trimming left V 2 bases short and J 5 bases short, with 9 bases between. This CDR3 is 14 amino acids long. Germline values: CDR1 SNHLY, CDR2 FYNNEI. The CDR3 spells CASSERRGTGELFF. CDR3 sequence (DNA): TGTGCCAGCAGTGAACGACGGGGGACCGGGGAGCTGTTTTTT.

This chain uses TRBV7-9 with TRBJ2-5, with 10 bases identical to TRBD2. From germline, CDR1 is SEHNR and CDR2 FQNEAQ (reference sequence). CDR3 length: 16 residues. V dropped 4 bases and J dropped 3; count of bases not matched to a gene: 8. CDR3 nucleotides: TGTGCCAGCAGCTCACTAGCGGGGAGTTCGAAAGAGACCCAGTACTTC. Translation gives CASSSLAGSSKETQYF.

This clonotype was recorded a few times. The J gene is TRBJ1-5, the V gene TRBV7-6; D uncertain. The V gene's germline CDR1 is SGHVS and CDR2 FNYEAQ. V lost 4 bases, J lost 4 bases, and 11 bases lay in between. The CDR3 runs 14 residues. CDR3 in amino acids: CASSSEGWNQPQHF. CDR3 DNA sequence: TGTGCCAGCAGCTCTGAGGGTTGGAATCAGCCCCAGCATTTT. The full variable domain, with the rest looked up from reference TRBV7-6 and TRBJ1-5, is GAGVSQSPRYKVTKRGQDVALRCDPISGHVSLYWYRQALGQGPEFLTYFNYEAQQDKSGLPNDRFSAERPEGSISTLTIQRTEQRDSAMYRCASSSEGWNQPQHFGDGTRLSIL.

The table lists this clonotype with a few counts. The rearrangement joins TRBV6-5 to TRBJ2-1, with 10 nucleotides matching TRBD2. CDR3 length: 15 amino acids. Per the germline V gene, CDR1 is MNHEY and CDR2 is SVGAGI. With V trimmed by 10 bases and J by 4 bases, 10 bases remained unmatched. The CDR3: CATRTSGGDYNEQFF. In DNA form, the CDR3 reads TGTGCCACCCGAACAAGCGGGGGGGATTACAATGAGCAGTTCTTC.

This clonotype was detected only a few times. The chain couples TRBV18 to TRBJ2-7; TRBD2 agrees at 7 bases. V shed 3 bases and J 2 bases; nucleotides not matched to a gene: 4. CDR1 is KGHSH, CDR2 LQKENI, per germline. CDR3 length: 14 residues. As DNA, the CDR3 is TGTGCCAGCTCACCCCTACGGGGGGCCTACGAGCAGTACGTC. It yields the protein CASSPLRGAYEQYV.

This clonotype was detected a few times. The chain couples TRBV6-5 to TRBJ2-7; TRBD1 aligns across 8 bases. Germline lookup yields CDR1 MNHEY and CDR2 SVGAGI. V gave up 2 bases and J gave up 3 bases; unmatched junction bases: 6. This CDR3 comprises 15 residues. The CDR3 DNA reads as TGTGCCAGCAGTTACGCACCCGGACAGGGCTACGAGCAGTACGTC. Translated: CASSYAPGQGYEQYV.

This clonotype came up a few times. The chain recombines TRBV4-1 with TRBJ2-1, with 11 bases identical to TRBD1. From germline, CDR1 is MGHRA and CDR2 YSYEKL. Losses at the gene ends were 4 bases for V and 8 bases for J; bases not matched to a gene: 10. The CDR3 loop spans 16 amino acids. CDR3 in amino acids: CASSRPDRTGGHEQFF. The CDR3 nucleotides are TGCGCCAGCAGCCGACCTGACAGGACAGGGGGCCATGAGCAGTTCTTC.

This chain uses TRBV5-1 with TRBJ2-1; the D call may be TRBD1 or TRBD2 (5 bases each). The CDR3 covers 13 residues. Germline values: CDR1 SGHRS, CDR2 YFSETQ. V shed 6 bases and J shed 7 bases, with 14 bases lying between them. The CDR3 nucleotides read TGCGCCAGCACCGGGACGGGCAGTAATGAGCAGTTCTTC. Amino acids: CASTGTGSNEQFF. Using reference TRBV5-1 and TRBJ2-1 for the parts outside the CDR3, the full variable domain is KAGVTQTPRYLIKTRGQQVTLSCSPISGHRSVSWYQQTPGQGLQFLFEYFSETQRNKGNFPGRFSGRQFSNSRSEMNVSTLELGDSALYLCASTGTGSNEQFFGPGTRLTVL.

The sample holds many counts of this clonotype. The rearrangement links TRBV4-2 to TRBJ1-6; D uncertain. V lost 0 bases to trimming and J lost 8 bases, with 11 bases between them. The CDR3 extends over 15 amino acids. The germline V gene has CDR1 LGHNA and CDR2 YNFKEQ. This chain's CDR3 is CASSQEGGPYSPLHF. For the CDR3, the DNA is TGTGCCAGCAGCCAAGAAGGTGGCCCTTATTCACCCCTCCACTTT.

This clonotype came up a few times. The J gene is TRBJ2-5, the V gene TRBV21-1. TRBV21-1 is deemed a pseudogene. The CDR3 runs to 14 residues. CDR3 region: CASSKRPCWETQYF. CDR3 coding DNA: TGTGCCAGCAGCAAAAGACCGTGCTGGGAGACCCAGTACTTC.

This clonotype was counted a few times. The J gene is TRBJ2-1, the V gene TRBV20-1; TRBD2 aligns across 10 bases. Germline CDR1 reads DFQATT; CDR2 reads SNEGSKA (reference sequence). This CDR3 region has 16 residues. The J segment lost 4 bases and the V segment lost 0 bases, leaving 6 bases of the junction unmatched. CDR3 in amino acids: CSARDTSGDIYNEQFF. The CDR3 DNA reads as TGCAGTGCTAGAGATACTAGCGGGGACATATACAATGAGCAGTTCTTC.

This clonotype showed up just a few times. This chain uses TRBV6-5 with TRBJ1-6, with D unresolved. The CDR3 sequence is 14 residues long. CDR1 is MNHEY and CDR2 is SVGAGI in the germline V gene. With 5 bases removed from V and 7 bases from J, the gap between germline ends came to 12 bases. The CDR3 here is CASSPAGRNSPLHF. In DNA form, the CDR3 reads TGTGCCAGCAGTCCCGCGGGGAGAAATTCACCCCTCCACTTT.

CDR3 residues: CASSYLGSYNSPLHF. The CDR3 DNA is TGTGCCAGCAGTTACTTGGGATCCTATAATTCACCCCTCCACTTT. The rearrangement uses TRBV6-5 and TRBJ1-6; unclear D gene. Germline CDR1 is MNHEY and CDR2 is SVGAGI. The CDR3 length is 15 residues. The ends were cut back, 1 base at V and 1 base at J, with 5 bases in the middle.

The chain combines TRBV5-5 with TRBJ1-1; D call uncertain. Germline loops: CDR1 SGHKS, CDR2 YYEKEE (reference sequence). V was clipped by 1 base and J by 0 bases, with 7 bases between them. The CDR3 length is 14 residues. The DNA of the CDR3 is TGTGCCAGCAGCTTGTATGGGATGAACACTGAAGCTTTCTTT. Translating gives CASSLYGMNTEAFF.

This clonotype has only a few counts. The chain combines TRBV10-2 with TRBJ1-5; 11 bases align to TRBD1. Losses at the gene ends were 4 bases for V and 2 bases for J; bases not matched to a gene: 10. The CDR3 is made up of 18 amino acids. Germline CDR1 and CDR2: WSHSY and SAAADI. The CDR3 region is CASSGTGGVSVRNQPQHF. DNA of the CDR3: TGCGCCAGCAGTGGGACAGGGGGCGTTAGTGTTCGCAATCAGCCCCAGCATTTT.

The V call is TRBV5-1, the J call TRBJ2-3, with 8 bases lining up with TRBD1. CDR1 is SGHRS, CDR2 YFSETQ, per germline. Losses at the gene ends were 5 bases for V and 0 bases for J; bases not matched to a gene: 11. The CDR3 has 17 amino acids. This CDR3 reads CASRGAGGGSSTDTQYF. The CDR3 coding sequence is TGCGCCAGCAGGGGAGCAGGGGGCGGCTCAAGCACAGATACGCAGTATTTT.

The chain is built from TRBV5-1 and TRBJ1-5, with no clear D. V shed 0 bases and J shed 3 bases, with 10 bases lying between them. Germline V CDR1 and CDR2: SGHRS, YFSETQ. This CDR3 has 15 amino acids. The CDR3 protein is CASSLGESHNQPQHF. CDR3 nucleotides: TGCGCCAGCAGCTTGGGGGAGTCCCACAATCAGCCCCAGCATTTT. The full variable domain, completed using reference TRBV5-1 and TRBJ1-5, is KAGVTQTPRYLIKTRGQQVTLSCSPISGHRSVSWYQQTPGQGLQFLFEYFSETQRNKGNFPGRFSGRQFSNSRSEMNVSTLELGDSALYLCASSLGESHNQPQHFGDGTRLSIL.

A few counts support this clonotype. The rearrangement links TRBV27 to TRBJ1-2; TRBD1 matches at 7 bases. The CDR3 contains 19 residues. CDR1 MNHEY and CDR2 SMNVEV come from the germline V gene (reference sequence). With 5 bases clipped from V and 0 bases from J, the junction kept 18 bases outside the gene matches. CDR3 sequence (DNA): TGTGCCAGCAGTACCACCCCCGGGACAGTTTCCCTAGCTAACTATGGCTACACCTTC. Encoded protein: CASSTTPGTVSLANYGYTF.

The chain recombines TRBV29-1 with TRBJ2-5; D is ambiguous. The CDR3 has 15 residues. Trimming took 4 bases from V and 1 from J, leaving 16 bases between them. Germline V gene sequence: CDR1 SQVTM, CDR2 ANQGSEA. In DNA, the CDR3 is TGCAGCGTTGTCCCGCGGTTAGCAATCCAAGAGACCCAGTACTTC. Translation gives CSVVPRLAIQETQYF. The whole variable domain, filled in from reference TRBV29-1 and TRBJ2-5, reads SAVISQKPSRDICQRGTSLTIQCQVDSQVTMMFWYRQQPGQSLTLIATANQGSEATYESGFVIDKFPISRPNLTFSTLTVSNMSPEDSSIYLCSVVPRLAIQETQYFGPGTRLLVL.

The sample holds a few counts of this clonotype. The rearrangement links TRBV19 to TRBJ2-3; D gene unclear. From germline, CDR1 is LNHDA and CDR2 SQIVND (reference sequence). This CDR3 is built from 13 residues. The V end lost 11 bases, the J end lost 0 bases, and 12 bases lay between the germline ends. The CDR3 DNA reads TGTGCCGGCCGGAGTTCTAGCACAGATACGCAGTATTTT. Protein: CAGRSSSTDTQYF.